The next 22 T cell receptor beta chains were all read from a single sample in a study of blood T cells in healthy people across ages. A J-beta primer mix and a sample-barcoded 5' primer were used in a second PCR of about 6 to 12 cycles. From the 5' RACE reads, TCRdb called clonotypes with MiXCR, one entry per CDR3 protein. The data hold some 1.4 million distinct CDR3 sequences, with around 42% observed a single time. The specimen sequenced was blood. Source of these receptors: a woman younger than 30 in good health.

The CDR3 DNA follows: TGCGCCAGCAGCTTGGCGAGGACTAGCGGGAGTAATGAGCAGTACTTC. Protein sequence: CASSLARTSGSNEQYF. The chain recombines TRBV5-1 with TRBJ2-7, with TRBD2 matching over 13 bases. CDR3 length: 16 residues. CDR1 and CDR2 from the germline V gene are SGHRS and YFSETQ. The ends lost 0 bases at V and 7 bases at J; junction bases unmatched: 7.

This chain links TRBV11-2 with TRBJ1-3, with unresolved D. The CDR3 totals 13 residues. The V gene lost 5 bases and the J gene lost 4 bases, with 9 bases spanning the gap. CDR1 is SGHAT and CDR2 is FQNNGV in the germline V gene. The chain's CDR3 is CASSPESGNTIYF. CDR3 nucleotide sequence: TGTGCCAGCAGCCCCGAATCCGGAAACACCATATATTTT.

J is TRBJ2-7 and V is TRBV4-1; the match to TRBD2 covers 12 bases. The junction had 16 bases not matched to a gene; V was cut back by 1 base and J by 3 bases. This CDR3 has 20 amino acids. Germline V gives CDR1 MGHRA, CDR2 YSYEKL. This chain's CDR3 is CASSQAVLAGGSLGYYEQYF. CDR3 sequence (DNA): TGCGCCAGCAGCCAAGCAGTCCTAGCGGGAGGGTCCCTGGGCTACTACGAGCAGTACTTC.

In regard to this clonotype: A single base separates this from a much larger clone, so it may be a read error. The chain links TRBV10-3 to TRBJ2-1; D perhaps matches TRBD1 (6 bases). V lost 10 bases and J lost 5, with 21 bases in between. Germline V gives CDR1 ENHRY, CDR2 SYGVKD. This CDR3 has 15 amino acids. For the CDR3, the DNA is TGTGCCACCGGAATGGGGGCGGCCGGGAACAATGAGCAGTTCTTC. This codes for CATGMGAAGNNEQFF.

V is TRBV19 and J is TRBJ2-1; 8 nucleotides agree with TRBD2. The junction had 5 bases not matched to a gene; V was cut back by 1 base and J by 9 bases. CDR1 and CDR2 (germline): LNHDA, SQIVND (reference sequence). CDR3 length: 14 amino acids. The CDR3 region is CASSIGGGKGEQFF. As DNA, the CDR3 is TGTGCCAGTAGTATAGGCGGGGGGAAAGGTGAGCAGTTCTTC.

On this clonotype: One end of the junction fails to match germline, which may point to a read error. The chain's CDR3 is CASSPESGTVTGGLFF. CDR3 bases: TGTGCCAGCAGCCCAGAGTCCGGGACAGTCACCGGGGGGCTGTTTTTT. This sequence joins TRBV7-2 and TRBJ2-2, with D possibly TRBD1 on 7 matching bases. CDR3 length: 16 amino acids. CDR1 and CDR2 from the germline V gene are SGHTA and FQGNSA.

This clonotype has more than one count but fewer than ten. V usage is TRBV18 and J usage is TRBJ2-7, with 11 bases matching TRBD2. V lost 4 bases to trimming and J lost 1 base; unmatched junction nucleotides: 3. Germline-derived CDR1 and CDR2 are KGHSH and LQKENI. This CDR3 spans 15 amino acids. The DNA of the CDR3 is TGTGCCAGCTCACGACTAGCGGGGAGTTCCTACGAGCAGTACTTC. This codes for CASSRLAGSSYEQYF.

The chain employs TRBV24-1 and TRBJ2-1; no definite D call. CDR3 size: 13 residues. Between the trimmed V and J ends, which lost 6 bases and 6 bases, there was a span of 11 bases. CDR1 and CDR2 (germline): KGHDR, SFDVKD. CDR3 region: CATSLGLSNEQFF. CDR3 nucleotides: TGTGCCACCAGTCTGGGGTTGAGCAATGAGCAGTTCTTC.

The chain has TRBV20-1 and TRBJ1-5; 10 bases align to TRBD1. Germline V gives CDR1 DFQATT, CDR2 SNEGSKA (reference sequence). The CDR3 extends over 16 amino acids. V was clipped by 0 bases and J by 4 bases; unmatched bases: 6. As DNA, the CDR3 is TGCAGTGCTAGAGACCCCGACAGGGGGCTTAATCAGCCCCAGCATTTT. Its protein is CSARDPDRGLNQPQHF.

This clonotype was seen a handful of times. CDR3 region: CASSQDWAQGNQPQHF. The CDR3 DNA reads TGTGCCAGCAGCCAGGATTGGGCCCAGGGCAATCAGCCCCAGCATTTT. The chain joins TRBV3-1 to TRBJ1-5; no reliable D call. This CDR3 is 16 amino acids long. Germline V gene lookup returns CDR1 LGHDT and CDR2 YNNKEL (reference sequence). Trimming left V 3 bases short and J 2 bases short, with 14 bases between.

In this sample, this clonotype turned up a few times. This rearrangement joins TRBV28 to TRBJ2-7; 9 bases line up with TRBD2. The junction had 10 bases not matched to a gene; V was cut back by 6 bases and J by 1 base. The CDR3 has 16 amino acids. The germline CDR1 and CDR2 sequences are MDHEN and SYDVKM. The DNA of the CDR3 is TGTGCCAGCAGAACTTTAGCGGGGGCTCCTTCCTACGAGCAGTACTTC. It is translated as CASRTLAGAPSYEQYF.

This clonotype was picked up a small number of times. DNA for the CDR3: TGCAGTCCCGGACTAGCGGCTAACAATGAGCAGTACTTC. Amino acids: CSPGLAANNEQYF. The chain couples TRBV20-1 to TRBJ2-5; 10 bases line up with TRBD2. The CDR3 sequence is 13 residues long. CDR1 DFQATT and CDR2 SNEGSKA come from the germline V gene (reference sequence). After removal of 8 bases from V and 11 bases from J, the junction contained 14 bases not matched to a gene.

The chain uses TRBV29-1 and TRBJ1-2, with 10 bases identical to TRBD1. From germline, CDR1 is SQVTM and CDR2 ANQGSEA. V lost 5 bases, J lost 0 bases, and 6 bases stayed unmatched. This CDR3 has 15 residues. Here the CDR3 DNA reads TGCAGCGTTCCGGGACAGGGGCTCCCTAACTATGGCTACACCTTC. Its translation is CSVPGQGLPNYGYTF.

The genes are TRBV10-1 and TRBJ2-1; no reliable D call. This CDR3 has 16 residues. Between the trimmed V and J ends, which lost 0 bases and 2 bases, there was a span of 11 bases. In germline, CDR1 is WNHNN, CDR2 SYGVQD (reference sequence). DNA for the CDR3: TGCGCCAGCAGTGAGTCGCAAGCGCGAACCTACAATGAGCAGTTCTTC. This gives the protein CASSESQARTYNEQFF.

This clonotype appeared a few times. The chain links TRBV7-6 to TRBJ2-3; tentative D call: TRBD2 (5 bases). The CDR3 spans 14 residues. CDR1 SGHVS and CDR2 FNYEAQ come from the germline V gene. DNA of the CDR3: TGTGCGGTCGGCACGGGGATCTTAACAGATACGCAGTATTTT. This gives the protein CAVGTGILTDTQYF.

Turning to this clonotype: At one of its ends the junction is not consistent with the germline gene, which may arise from a read error. This rearrangement joins TRBV20-1 to TRBJ2-1; D remains unclear. Germline V CDR1 and CDR2: DFQATT, SNEGSKA (reference sequence). The CDR3 sequence is 13 residues long. For the CDR3, the DNA is TGCGGTGCTAGTGCCGCTGCCTACAATGAGCAGTTCTTC. Its protein product is CGASAAAYNEQFF.

V usage is TRBV5-1 and J usage is TRBJ2-4; 9 positions agree with TRBD1. This CDR3 has 15 amino acids. V shed 0 bases and J 8 bases; nucleotides not matched to a gene: 6. The germline V gene has CDR1 SGHRS and CDR2 YFSETQ. The CDR3 region is CASSLEGRTGDIQYF. In DNA, the CDR3 is TGCGCCAGCAGCTTGGAAGGAAGGACAGGGGACATTCAGTACTTC.

CDR3 DNA sequence: TGCGCCAGCAGCGAGGAGACAGAGAACACCGGGGAGCTGTTTTTT. This encodes CASSEETENTGELFF. The chain carries TRBV5-1 and TRBJ2-2; perhaps TRBD1 as D (5 bases). Germline CDR1 reads SGHRS; CDR2 reads YFSETQ. The V and J ends lost 4 bases and 1 base respectively, with 11 bases between them. The CDR3 loop spans 15 amino acids.

This clonotype has only one observation. The rearrangement joins TRBV3-1 to TRBJ2-5; 10 nucleotides line up with TRBD2. Germline CDR1 LGHDT, CDR2 YNNKEL (reference sequence). The CDR3 covers 17 residues. Losses at the gene ends were 2 bases for V and 11 bases for J; bases not matched to a gene: 17. The CDR3 region has the DNA TGTGCCAGCAGCCAAAACTCAGCGGGAGGGTTCTACAATGAGCAGTACTTC. Its translation is CASSQNSAGGFYNEQYF.

This clonotype was observed a handful of times. V gene TRBV10-3 combines with J gene TRBJ2-7; D possibly corresponds to TRBD2 (5 bases). This CDR3 spans 13 amino acids. Germline V lookup: CDR1 ENHRY, CDR2 SYGVKD. Trimming removed 6 bases from V and 1 base from J, with 10 bases in between. The CDR3 is CAISKLGSYEQYF. Here the CDR3 DNA reads TGTGCCATCAGCAAACTAGGGTCCTACGAGCAGTACTTC.

The chain couples TRBV6-6 to TRBJ1-2; D not resolved. The V gene lost 0 bases and the J gene lost 13 bases, with 18 bases spanning the gap. This CDR3 region has 14 residues. CDR1 MNHNY and CDR2 SVGAGI come from the germline V gene (reference sequence). The CDR3 protein is CASSYSKDGVVGTF. CDR3 DNA: TGTGCCAGCAGTTACTCGAAGGATGGGGTTGTTGGCACCTTC.

This chain's CDR3 is CASSSSGTGVYEQYF. The CDR3 coding sequence is TGCGCCAGCAGCTCTTCCGGGACAGGGGTATACGAGCAGTACTTC. The chain links TRBV5-1 to TRBJ2-7; 10 bases fit TRBD1. CDR1 is SGHRS, CDR2 YFSETQ, per germline. CDR3 length equals 15 residues. J lost 4 bases, V lost 3 bases, and 7 bases had no gene match.